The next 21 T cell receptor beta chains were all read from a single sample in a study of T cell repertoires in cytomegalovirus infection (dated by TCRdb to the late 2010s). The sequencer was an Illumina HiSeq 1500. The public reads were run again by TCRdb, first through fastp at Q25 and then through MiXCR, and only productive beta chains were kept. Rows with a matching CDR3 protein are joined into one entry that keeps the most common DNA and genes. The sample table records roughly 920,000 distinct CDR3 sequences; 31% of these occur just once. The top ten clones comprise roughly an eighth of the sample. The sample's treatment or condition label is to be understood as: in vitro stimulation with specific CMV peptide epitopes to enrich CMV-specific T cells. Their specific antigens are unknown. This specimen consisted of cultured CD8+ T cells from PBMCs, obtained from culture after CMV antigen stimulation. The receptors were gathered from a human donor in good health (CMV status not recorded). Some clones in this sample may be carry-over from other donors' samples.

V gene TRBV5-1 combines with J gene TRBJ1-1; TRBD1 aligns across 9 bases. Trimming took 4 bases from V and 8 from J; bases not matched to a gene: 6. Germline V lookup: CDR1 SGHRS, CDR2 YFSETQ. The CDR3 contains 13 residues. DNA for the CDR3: TGCGCCAGCAGCGTGGACAGGGGAGGAGAAGCTTTCTTT. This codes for CASSVDRGGEAFF. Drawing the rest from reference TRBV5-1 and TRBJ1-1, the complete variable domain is KAGVTQTPRYLIKTRGQQVTLSCSPISGHRSVSWYQQTPGQGLQFLFEYFSETQRNKGNFPGRFSGRQFSNSRSEMNVSTLELGDSALYLCASSVDRGGEAFFGQGTRLTVV.

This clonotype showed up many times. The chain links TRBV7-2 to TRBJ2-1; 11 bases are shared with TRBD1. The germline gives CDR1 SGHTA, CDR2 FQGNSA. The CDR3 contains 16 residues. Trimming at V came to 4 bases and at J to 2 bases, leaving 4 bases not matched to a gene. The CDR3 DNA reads TGTGCCAGCAGCTATTGGACAGGGGGCGCCTACAATGAGCAGTTCTTC. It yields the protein CASSYWTGGAYNEQFF.

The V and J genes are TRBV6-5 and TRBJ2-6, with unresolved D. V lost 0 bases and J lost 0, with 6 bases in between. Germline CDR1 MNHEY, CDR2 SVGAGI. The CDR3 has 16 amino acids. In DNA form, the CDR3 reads TGTGCCAGCAGTTACTCGGCCGGCTCTGGGGCCAACGTCCTGACTTTC. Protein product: CASSYSAGSGANVLTF.

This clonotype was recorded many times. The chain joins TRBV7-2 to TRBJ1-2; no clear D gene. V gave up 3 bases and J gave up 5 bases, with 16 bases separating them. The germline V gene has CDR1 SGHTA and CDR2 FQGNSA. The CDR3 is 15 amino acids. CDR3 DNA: TGTGCCAGCAGCTTGACACCCCTCCCCCTATATGGCTACACCTTC. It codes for CASSLTPLPLYGYTF.

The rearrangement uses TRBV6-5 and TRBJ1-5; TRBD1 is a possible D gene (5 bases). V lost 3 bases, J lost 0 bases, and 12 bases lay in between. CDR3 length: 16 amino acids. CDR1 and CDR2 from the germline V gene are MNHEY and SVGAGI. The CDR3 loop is CASSYRGPYSNQPQHF. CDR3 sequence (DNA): TGTGCCAGCAGTTATAGGGGACCGTATAGCAATCAGCCCCAGCATTTT.

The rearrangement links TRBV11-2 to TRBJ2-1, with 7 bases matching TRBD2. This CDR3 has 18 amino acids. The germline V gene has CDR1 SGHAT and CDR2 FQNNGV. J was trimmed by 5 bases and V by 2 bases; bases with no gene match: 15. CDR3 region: CASSLRPLAGDRHNEQFF. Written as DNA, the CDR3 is TGTGCCAGCAGCTTAAGGCCTCTTGCGGGGGATCGGCACAATGAGCAGTTCTTC.

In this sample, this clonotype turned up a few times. As DNA, the CDR3 is TGTGCCAGTCGAGGGGGTCAGGACCTCCGGGGAATCACTGAAGCTTTCTTT. It encodes CASRGGQDLRGITEAFF. This chain joins TRBV19 and TRBJ1-1, with D possibly matching TRBD1 (6 bases). V gave up 8 bases and J gave up 4 bases, with 26 bases separating them. From germline, CDR1 is LNHDA and CDR2 SQIVND (reference sequence). This CDR3 contains 17 residues.

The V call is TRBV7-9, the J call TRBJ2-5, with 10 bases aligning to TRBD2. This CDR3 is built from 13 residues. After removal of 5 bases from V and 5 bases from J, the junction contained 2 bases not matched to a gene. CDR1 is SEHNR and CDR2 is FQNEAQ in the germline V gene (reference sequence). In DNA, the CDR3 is TGTGCCAGCAGCAAACTAGCGGGGGAGACCCAGTACTTC. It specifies CASSKLAGETQYF.

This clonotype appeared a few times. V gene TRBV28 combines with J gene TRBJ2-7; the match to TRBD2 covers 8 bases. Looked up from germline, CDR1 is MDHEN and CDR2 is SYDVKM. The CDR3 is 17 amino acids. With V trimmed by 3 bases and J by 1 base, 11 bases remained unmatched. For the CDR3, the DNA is TGTGCCAGCAGTTTGCGGGGGGCGACACACCCGTCCTACGAGCAGTACGTC. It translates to CASSLRGATHPSYEQYV.

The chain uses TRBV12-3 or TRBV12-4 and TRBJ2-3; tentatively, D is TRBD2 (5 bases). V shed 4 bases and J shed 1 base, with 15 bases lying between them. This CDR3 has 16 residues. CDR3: CASSSPISRGTDTQYF. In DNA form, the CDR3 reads TGTGCCAGCAGTTCTCCCATATCGCGGGGCACAGATACGCAGTATTTT.

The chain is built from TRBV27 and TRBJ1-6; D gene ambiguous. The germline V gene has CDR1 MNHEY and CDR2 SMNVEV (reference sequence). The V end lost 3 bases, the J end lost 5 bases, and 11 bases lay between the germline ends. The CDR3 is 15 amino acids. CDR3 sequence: CASSFIEGNNSPLHF. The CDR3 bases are TGTGCCAGCAGTTTCATAGAGGGCAATAATTCACCCCTCCACTTT.

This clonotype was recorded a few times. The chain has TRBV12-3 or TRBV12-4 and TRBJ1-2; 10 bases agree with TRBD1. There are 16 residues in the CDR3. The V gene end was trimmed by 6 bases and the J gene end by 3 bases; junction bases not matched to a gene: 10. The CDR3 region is CASRRRQGAPDYGYTF. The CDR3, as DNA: TGTGCCAGCAGACGACGACAGGGGGCGCCGGACTATGGCTACACCTTC.

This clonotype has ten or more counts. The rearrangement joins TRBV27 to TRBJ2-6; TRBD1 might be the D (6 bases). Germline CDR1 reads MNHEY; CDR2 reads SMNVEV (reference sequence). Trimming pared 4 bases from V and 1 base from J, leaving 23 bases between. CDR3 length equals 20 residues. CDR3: CASSSTETGLRRSGANVLTF. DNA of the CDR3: TGTGCCAGCAGTTCTACCGAGACAGGTCTGAGGCGGTCTGGGGCCAACGTCCTGACTTTC.

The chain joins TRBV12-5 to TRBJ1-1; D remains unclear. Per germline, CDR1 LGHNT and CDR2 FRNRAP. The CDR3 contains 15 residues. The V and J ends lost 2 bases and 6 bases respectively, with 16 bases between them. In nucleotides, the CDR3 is TGTGCTAGTGGTTTGTTTTTGGATTCTCCACCTGAAGCTTTCTTT. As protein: CASGLFLDSPPEAFF.

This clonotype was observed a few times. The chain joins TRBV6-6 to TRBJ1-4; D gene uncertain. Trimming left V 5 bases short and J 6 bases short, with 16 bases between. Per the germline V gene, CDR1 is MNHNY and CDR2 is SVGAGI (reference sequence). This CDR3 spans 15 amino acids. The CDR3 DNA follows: TGTGCCAGCAGTGACGGTCGGGGAGAGGATGAAAAACTGTTTTTT. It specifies CASSDGRGEDEKLFF.

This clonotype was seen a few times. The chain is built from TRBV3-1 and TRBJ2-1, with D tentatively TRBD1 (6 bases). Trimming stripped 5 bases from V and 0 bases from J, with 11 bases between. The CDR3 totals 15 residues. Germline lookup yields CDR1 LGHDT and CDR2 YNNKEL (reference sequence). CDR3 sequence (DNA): TGTGCCAGCAGCGCGGTAGGGGGCTCCTACAATGAGCAGTTCTTC. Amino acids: CASSAVGGSYNEQFF.

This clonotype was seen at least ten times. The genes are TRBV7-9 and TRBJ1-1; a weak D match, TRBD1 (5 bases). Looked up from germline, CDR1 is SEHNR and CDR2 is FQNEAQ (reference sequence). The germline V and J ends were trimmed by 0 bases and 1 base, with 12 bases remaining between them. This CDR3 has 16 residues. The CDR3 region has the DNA TGTGCCAGCAGCTTAGCGGGACGAGGGCCGAACACTGAAGCTTTCTTT. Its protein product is CASSLAGRGPNTEAFF. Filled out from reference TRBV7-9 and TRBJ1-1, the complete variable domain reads DTGVSQNPRHKITKRGQNVTFRCDPISEHNRLYWYRQTLGQGPEFLTYFQNEAQLEKSRLLSDRFSAERPKGSFSTLEIQRTEQGDSAMYLCASSLAGRGPNTEAFFGQGTRLTVV.

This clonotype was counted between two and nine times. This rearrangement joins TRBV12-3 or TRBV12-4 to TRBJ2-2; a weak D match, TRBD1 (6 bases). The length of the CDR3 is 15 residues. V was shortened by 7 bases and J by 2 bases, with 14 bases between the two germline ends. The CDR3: CASTTGSVNTGELFF. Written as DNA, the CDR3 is TGTGCCAGCACCACAGGGTCTGTTAACACCGGGGAGCTGTTTTTT.

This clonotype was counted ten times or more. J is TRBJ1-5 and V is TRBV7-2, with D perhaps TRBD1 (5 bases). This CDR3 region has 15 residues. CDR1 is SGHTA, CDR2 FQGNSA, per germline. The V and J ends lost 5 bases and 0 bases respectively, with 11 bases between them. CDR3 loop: CASSPRQNSNQPQHF. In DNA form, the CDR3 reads TGTGCCAGCAGCCCTAGACAGAATAGCAATCAGCCCCAGCATTTT. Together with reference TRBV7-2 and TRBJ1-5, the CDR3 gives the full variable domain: GAGVSQSPSNKVTEKGKDVELRCDPISGHTALYWYRQSLGQGLEFLIYFQGNSAPDKSGLPSDRFSAERTGGSVSTLTIQRTQQEDSAVYLCASSPRQNSNQPQHFGDGTRLSIL.

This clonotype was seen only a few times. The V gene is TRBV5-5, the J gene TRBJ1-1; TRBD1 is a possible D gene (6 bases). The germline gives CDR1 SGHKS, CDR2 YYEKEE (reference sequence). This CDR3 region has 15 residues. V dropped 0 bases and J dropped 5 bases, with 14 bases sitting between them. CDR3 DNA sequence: TGTGCCAGCAGCTTGGATGTAGGGGGAGCGACTGAAGCTTTCTTT. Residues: CASSLDVGGATEAFF.

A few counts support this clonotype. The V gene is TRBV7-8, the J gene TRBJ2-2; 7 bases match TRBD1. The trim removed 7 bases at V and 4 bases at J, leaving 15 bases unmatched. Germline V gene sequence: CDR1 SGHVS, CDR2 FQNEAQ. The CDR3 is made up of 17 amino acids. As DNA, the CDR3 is TGTGCCAGCACCCTTAAAGGAGACAGGGTGTCCACCGGGGAGCTGTTTTTT. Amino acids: CASTLKGDRVSTGELFF.